The 13 T cell receptor beta chains listed next were all sequenced from one sample in a study of PD-1 blockade in classical Hodgkin lymphoma. Sequencing used immunoSEQ multiplex PCR; TCRdb keeps in-frame clones, though not all of them. The repertoire consists of about 18,000 clones, with roughly four fifths occurring once and the leading ten covering around 2.4%. Time point noted: cycle 4 day 1 (C4D1), after 6 weeks of nivolumab. In every patient, relapse followed autologous stem cell transplantation, while exposure to brentuximab vedotin differed. Magnetic negative selection was used to purify CD4+ T cells from PBMCs that had been thawed. Sequenced here: CD4+ T cells from blood, sampled before the fourth cycle of nivolumab. The receptors were sampled from a human donor with classical Hodgkin lymphoma.

The chain combines TRBV7-8 with TRBJ1-4, with 7 bases that match TRBD1. The ends lost 5 bases at V and 1 base at J; junction bases unmatched: 10. Germline CDR1 is SGHVS and CDR2 is FQNEAQ. This CDR3 has 17 amino acids. The CDR3 loop reads CASSDKTGDLTNEKLFF. The DNA for the CDR3 is TGTGCCAGCAGCGATAAAACAGGGGATCTAACTAATGAAAAACTGTTTTTT.

The J gene is TRBJ1-2, the V gene TRBV6-1; D is perhaps TRBD1 (5 bases). The germline V gene encodes CDR1 MNHNS and CDR2 SASEGT. The V gene lost 8 bases and the J gene lost 5 bases, with 18 bases spanning the gap. There are 14 residues in the CDR3. DNA for the CDR3: TGTGCCAGCTGCGACAGCCTGTTCTCGTATGGCTACACCTTC. This codes for CASCDSLFSYGYTF.

The chain uses TRBV7-2 and TRBJ1-1, with D maybe TRBD1 (5 bases). Germline values: CDR1 SGHTA, CDR2 FQGNSA. This CDR3 has 15 amino acids. V lost 5 bases, J lost 0 bases, and 13 bases lay in between. CDR3 bases: TGTGCCAGCAGCACCAGACAGAGCCTGAACACTGAAGCTTTCTTT. This encodes CASSTRQSLNTEAFF.

The V call is TRBV5-1, the J call TRBJ2-7, with D unclear. The V gene's germline CDR1 is SGHRS and CDR2 YFSETQ. V dropped 0 bases and J dropped 3 bases, with 13 bases sitting between them. The CDR3 loop spans 15 amino acids. Here the CDR3 reads CASSLDPTENYEQYF. The CDR3 bases are TGCGCCAGCAGCTTGGATCCGACGGAAAACTACGAGCAGTACTTC.

The chain uses TRBV2 and TRBJ2-3; 9 nucleotides match TRBD1. Germline CDR1 and CDR2: SNHLY and FYNNEI. The CDR3 is 16 residues long. V shed 6 bases, J shed 1 base, and the junction held 8 bases outside the gene matches. The CDR3 reads CASSADRGSGTDTQYF. In nucleotides, the CDR3 is TGTGCCAGCAGCGCGGACAGGGGTAGTGGCACAGATACGCAGTATTTT.

The chain has TRBV4-2 and TRBJ2-3, with 8 bases that match TRBD2. The CDR3 runs 20 residues. Per germline, CDR1 LGHNA and CDR2 YNFKEQ. The junction had 17 bases not matched to a gene; V was cut back by 0 bases and J by 3 bases. This CDR3 reads CASSQEVAGGPEWMTDTQYF. The CDR3 nucleotides read TGTGCCAGCAGCCAAGAAGTCGCGGGGGGCCCCGAATGGATGACAGATACGCAGTATTTT.

The chain combines TRBV6-4 with TRBJ1-1; no clear D gene. The CDR3 loop spans 13 amino acids. From germline, CDR1 is MRHNA and CDR2 SNTAGT. V lost 5 bases and J 3 bases, leaving 10 bases between the germline ends. The DNA for the CDR3 is TGTGCCAGCAGTCAGGATCTGCACACTGAAGCTTTCTTT. This encodes CASSQDLHTEAFF.

CDR3 bases: TGTGCCAGCAGTTCCACAACCCGGGGGAGCTACGGCTACACCTTC. This translates into CASSSTTRGSYGYTF. This chain connects TRBV7-2 to TRBJ1-2; a possible D gene is TRBD1 (5 bases). Per germline, CDR1 SGHTA and CDR2 FQGNSA. Trimming pared 6 bases from V and 8 bases from J, leaving 22 bases between. The CDR3 totals 15 residues.

This chain links TRBV6-5 with TRBJ2-3; D is unresolved. CDR1 is MNHEY, CDR2 SVGAGI, per germline. V was cut by 4 bases and J by 6 bases, with 17 bases left in between. This CDR3 is 15 amino acids long. CDR3 residues: CASSSLQLVGDTQYF. The CDR3 DNA sequence: TGTGCCAGCAGTTCCCTCCAACTGGTGGGGGATACGCAGTATTTT.

The chain couples TRBV28 to TRBJ1-2, with 7 bases fitting TRBD1. This CDR3 has 12 amino acids. The germline V gene encodes CDR1 MDHEN and CDR2 SYDVKM. The J segment lost 5 bases and the V segment lost 8 bases, leaving 5 bases of the junction unmatched. Written as DNA, the CDR3 is TGTGCCAGCGGAAGGGGGCTATATGGCTACACCTTC. Amino acid sequence: CASGRGLYGYTF.

This clone was observed a single time. The chain carries TRBV30 and TRBJ1-2; tentatively, D is TRBD1 (6 bases). Deletions cut 3 bases from V and 7 bases from J, with 15 bases between. Germline lookup yields CDR1 GTSNPN and CDR2 SVGIG (reference sequence). The CDR3 is 13 residues long. In nucleotides, the CDR3 is TGTGCCTGGAGGGACAGTAGCTTGGGTGGCTACACCTTC. It encodes CAWRDSSLGGYTF.

The genes are TRBV9 and TRBJ1-1; D is possibly TRBD1 (5 bases). V gave up 3 bases and J gave up 1 base, with 13 bases separating them. The CDR3 covers 15 residues. CDR1 is SGDLS, CDR2 YYNGEE, per germline. CDR3 loop: CASSEQGRGNTEAFF. DNA of the CDR3: TGTGCCAGCAGCGAGCAGGGTCGTGGGAACACTGAAGCTTTCTTT.

The J gene is TRBJ1-5, the V gene TRBV7-2; 7 bases align to TRBD1. The CDR3 runs 15 residues. CDR1 is SGHTA, CDR2 FQGNSA, per germline. With 1 base clipped from V and 4 bases from J, the junction kept 4 bases outside the gene matches. CDR3 DNA sequence: TGTGCCAGCAGCTTAGGTGCAGGGGGTAATCAGCCCCAGCATTTT. Its translation is CASSLGAGGNQPQHF.